The clone carrying this T cell receptor (beta chain) was observed many times. TCRdb itself ran the multiplex PCR reads through MiXCR, one entry per CDR3 protein. The sample holds 84,000 or so distinct CDR3 sequences, around 28% seen once. The lymph nodes were axillary draining lymph nodes from breast cancer patients. CDR1 MDHEN and CDR2 SYDVKM come from the germline V gene. V dropped 8 bases and J dropped 5 bases, with 18 bases sitting between them. This CDR3 comprises 15 residues. The sample comes from a study of breast tumors, draining lymph nodes, adjacent tissues. Sample: axillary lymph node tissue. J is TRBJ2-2 and V is TRBV28; D tentatively fits TRBD1 or TRBD2 (7 bases each). This TCR was recovered from a female donor with breast cancer. Some clones in this sample may be carry-over from other donors' samples. DNA of the CDR3: TGTGCCAGCGAATCCCCAGGGGGGGGTACCGGGGAGCTGTTTTTT. Encoded protein: CASESPGGGTGELFF.